This TCR beta chain was sequenced in a study of blood T cell repertoires in COVID-19. This table comes from immunoSEQ multiplex PCR, and its TCRdb copy is limited to in-frame clones, with some not included. The sample records 87,000 or so clones, 90% being singletons. The CDR3 length is 15 residues. Deletions cut 3 bases from V and 7 bases from J, with 19 bases between. Looked up from germline, CDR1 is SGDLS and CDR2 is YYNGEE. The chain uses TRBV9 and TRBJ1-2, with D tentatively TRBD1 (5 bases). This clonotype originated in a man between 18 and 29 years old with COVID-19, enrolled during active disease. Material for sequencing was peripheral blood. CDR3 nucleotide sequence: TGTGCCAGCAGCGCCGGGACTACCAAGGGAACTGGCTACACCTTC. Translated: CASSAGTTKGTGYTF.